This TCR beta chain was captured by sequencing in a study of T cells in Graves' hyperthyroidism and ophthalmopathy. Study conclusions and caveats: From stable hyperthyroidism, ophthalmopathy was separated by a 13 V-J model.

This clonotype was seen a handful of times. No antigen is known for it. Amplified TCR beta CDR3 regions derived from RNA transcripts. HTBI primers were employed in a first-round RT-PCR of the TCR CDR3. TCRdb reprocessed the multiplex PCR reads via MiXCR and lists one record per CDR3 protein. The sample includes approximately 330,000 distinct CDR3 sequences, 21% of them seen just once. There are 17 residues in the CDR3. CDR1 is SGHRS, CDR2 YFSETQ, per germline. Unmatched junction bases numbered 5, after V lost 4 bases and J lost 2 bases. The study enrolled patients aged 18 to 65 with newly diagnosed hyperthyroidism of under 2 months' duration. The diagnostic basis comprised clinical symptoms, serum thyroxine and TRAb, thyroid ultrasound and orbital computed tomography.

The specimen sequenced was blood. This rearrangement joins TRBV5-1 to TRBJ2-1; 14 nucleotides align to TRBD2. This clonotype was sampled from a woman aged 50 to 60 with Graves' hyperthyroidism. CDR3 loop: CASSGTSGSLTYNEQFF. DNA for the CDR3: TGCGCCAGCAGCGGGACTAGCGGGAGTCTTACCTACAATGAGCAGTTCTTC.